These T cell receptor beta chains were read from a single sample in a study of CD8+ T cells in alopecia areata. The protocol was immunoSEQ multiplex PCR, while the TCRdb copy is restricted to in-frame clones and leaves out a portion. This table has roughly 150,000 clones, about 90% appearing once. The material sequenced was CD8+ T cells sorted from blood, taken at week 0. The receptors come from a human donor with alopecia areata. Both conserved end residues are part of each CDR3. A D gene is named only where the DNA matches it firmly. Not all rows give a size; the values are once, few, many and, for expanded clones, a class.

>-|TRBJ2-7|-|TRBV9
TGTGCCAGCAGCGGCCCTTTGAAGGGCGAGCAGTACTTC
CASSGPLKGEQYF
>-|TRBJ2-7|-|TRBV5-1
TGCGCCAGCAGCTTGGATGGGCCTCCCTCCTACGAGCAGTACTTC
CASSLDGPPSYEQYF
>-|TRBJ1-2|-|TRBV29-1
TGCAGCGTTGATGACTATGGCTACACCTTC
CSVDDYGYTF
>-|TRBJ2-7|-|TRBV7-2
TGTGCCAGCAGCTTATACCTCGGGGGAGAGCAGTACTTC
CASSLYLGGEQYF
>-|TRBJ1-1|-|TRBV6-5
TGTGCCATTCGAGGGGGCACTGAAGCTTTCTTT
CAIRGGTEAFF
>-|TRBJ2-7|-|TRBV11-2
TGTGCCAGCAGCTCCTCCTACGAGCAGTACTTC
CASSSSYEQYF
>-|TRBJ2-7|-|TRBV5-1
TGCGCCAGCAGCCAGGACTACGAGCAGTACTTC
CASSQDYEQYF
>-|TRBJ1-4|-|TRBV11-2
TGTGCCAGCAGCTTCCGCCAGGGTGGGCATGAAAAACTGTTTTTT
CASSFRQGGHEKLFF
>-|TRBJ1-1|-|TRBV2
TGTGCCAGCAGTGCAGTCAGCGCCGGGGAAGCTTTCTTT
CASSAVSAGEAFF
>-|TRBJ2-2|-|TRBV27
TGTGCCAGCAGAGGGGGGAACACGAACACCGGGGAGCTGTTTTTT
CASRGGNTNTGELFF
>-|TRBJ1-4|-|TRBV10-2
TGCGCCAGCACGCCAGGGATCGGGGGAAATGAAAAACTGTTTTTT
CASTPGIGGNEKLFF
>-|TRBJ2-5|-|TRBV5-4
TGTGCCAGCACCACCAGGGAAGGAAGTCAAGAGACCCAGTACTTC
CASTTREGSQETQYF
>-|TRBJ2-1|-|TRBV6-5
TGTGCCAGCAGTTACGGGGTAGAAGGGTTCAATGAGCAGTTCTTC
CASSYGVEGFNEQFF
>-|TRBJ1-2|TRBD1|TRBV6-5
TGTGCCAGCAGTTACTCGGGGGACAGTGACTATGGCTACACCTTC
CASSYSGDSDYGYTF
>many|TRBJ2-4|TRBD1|TRBV10-2
TGCGCCAGCAGTGACGCCTTTGAGACAGGGACGTCTGTAGCCAAAAACATTCAGTACTTC
CASSDAFETGTSVAKNIQYF
>-|TRBJ2-1|TRBD1|TRBV29-1
TGCAGCGTTGGACAGGGGGTTGGAAATGAGCAGTTCTTC
CSVGQGVGNEQFF
>-|TRBJ2-4|TRBD2|TRBV6-5
TGTGCCAGCAGTTACGAAAGGGAGGGCCTCAGTTTGGAGTACTTC
CASSYEREGLSLEYF
>-|TRBJ2-3|TRBD1|TRBV7-2
TGTGCCAGCAGCCCACCGGGACAGAAGAATACGCAGTATTTT
CASSPPGQKNTQYF